These 14 T cell receptor beta chains were sequenced from one sample in a study of blood T cell repertoires in COVID-19 (dated by TCRdb to the early 2020s). Library construction relied on the immunoSEQ multiplex PCR assay. TCRdb took over this immuneACCESS table, retaining in-frame rearrangements with V and J assigned. Such tables are incomplete; in checked studies, under half of the missing clones stem from an unresolved V gene, and the remainder is unexplained. This sample gives some 80,000 clones in total; 82% of them show up just once. The ten largest clones capture approximately 12% of the sample. Sequencing was performed on peripheral blood. The receptors come from a man at least 80 years old with acute or convalescent COVID-19.

The genes are TRBV30 and TRBJ2-2; possible D gene TRBD1, 5 bases. CDR3 size: 15 residues. V was cut by 4 bases and J by 5 bases, with 17 bases left in between. Germline V gene data show CDR1 as GTSNPN and CDR2 as SVGIG (reference sequence). Here the CDR3 reads CAWITGPRATGELFF. The CDR3 region has the DNA TGTGCCTGGATTACAGGTCCCCGGGCGACCGGGGAGCTGTTTTTT.

The chain couples TRBV19 to TRBJ2-3; 10 bases agree with TRBD2. The germline V gene encodes CDR1 LNHDA and CDR2 SQIVND (reference sequence). Unmatched junction bases numbered 5, after V lost 5 bases and J lost 0 bases. This CDR3 contains 16 residues. CDR3 sequence (DNA): TGTGCCAGTAGTCCCTCTAGCGGGGGTAGCACAGATACGCAGTATTTT. Translation: CASSPSSGGSTDTQYF.

This clone was recorded a few times. This rearrangement joins TRBV20-1 to TRBJ1-2; D is perhaps TRBD1 (6 bases). V was cut by 8 bases and J by 3 bases, with 10 bases left in between. Germline V lookup: CDR1 DFQATT, CDR2 SNEGSKA (reference sequence). This CDR3 region has 11 residues. The CDR3 sequence is CSSEGDYGYTF. DNA of the CDR3: TGCAGTTCAGAGGGGGACTATGGCTACACCTTC.

CDR3 region: CASSFQTRGATEAFF. The CDR3 nucleotides read TGTGCCAGCAGCTTCCAGACCAGGGGAGCCACTGAAGCTTTCTTT. The chain has TRBV11-2 and TRBJ1-1, with D maybe TRBD1 (6 bases). The V gene lost 3 bases and the J gene lost 4 bases, with 15 bases spanning the gap. CDR3 length equals 15 residues. Germline-derived CDR1 and CDR2 are SGHAT and FQNNGV.

This chain uses TRBV5-4 with TRBJ2-2; tentative D call: TRBD2 (6 bases). V was shortened by 4 bases and J by 0 bases, with 10 bases between the two germline ends. This CDR3 is built from 15 residues. Germline V gene sequence: CDR1 SGHNT, CDR2 YYREEE (reference sequence). CDR3 amino acids: CASSRDSANTGELFF. The CDR3 DNA reads TGTGCCAGCAGCCGGGACTCCGCGAACACCGGGGAGCTGTTTTTT.

The chain combines TRBV4-1 with TRBJ2-3; 9 positions match TRBD2. CDR1 and CDR2 (germline): MGHRA, YSYEKL. The CDR3 has 15 amino acids. Germline trimming cut 4 bases from V and 3 bases from J; bases unmatched to any gene: 5. CDR3 amino acids: CASSLAGGRTDTQYF. The CDR3, as DNA: TGCGCCAGCAGCCTCGCGGGGGGGCGGACAGATACGCAGTATTTT.

The chain employs TRBV9 and TRBJ2-7; TRBD1 agrees at 7 bases. V lost 4 bases and J lost 4; bases outside the gene matches: 11. The CDR3 length is 15 residues. The V gene's germline CDR1 is SGDLS and CDR2 YYNGEE. The CDR3 loop is CASSTAGGASYEQYF. For the CDR3, the DNA is TGTGCCAGCAGCACCGCAGGGGGAGCGTCGTACGAGCAGTACTTC.

The chain couples TRBV6-5 to TRBJ1-4; 11 bases line up with TRBD1. This CDR3 has 16 amino acids. V lost 4 bases, J lost 0 bases, and 1 base stayed unmatched. Looked up from germline, CDR1 is MNHEY and CDR2 is SVGAGI. This CDR3 is CASSWGQGATNEKLFF. For the CDR3, the DNA is TGTGCCAGCAGTTGGGGACAGGGGGCAACTAATGAAAAACTGTTTTTT.

The rearrangement joins TRBV28 to TRBJ1-3, with D tentatively TRBD1 (5 bases). The CDR3 totals 15 residues. Germline V CDR1 and CDR2: MDHEN, SYDVKM. With 6 bases removed from V and 0 bases from J, the gap between germline ends came to 12 bases. CDR3 DNA sequence: TGTGCCAGCAGCCAACGACAGATCTCTGGAAACACCATATATTTT. This translates into CASSQRQISGNTIYF.

This clone came up a few times. The DNA for the CDR3 is TGTGCCAGCAGCCAAGGGCAGGGGGTAGGAAATTCACCCCTCCACTTT. Translated, it gives CASSQGQGVGNSPLHF. This sequence joins TRBV3-1 (or the pseudogene TRBV3-2) and TRBJ1-6; the match to TRBD1 covers 7 bases. V lost 1 base to trimming and J lost 7 bases; unmatched junction nucleotides: 7. Germline V CDR1 and CDR2: LGHDT, YNNKEL (reference sequence). The CDR3 has 16 residues.

The chain is built from TRBV7-9 and TRBJ1-6; TRBD1 matches at 11 bases. CDR3 length: 13 residues. Losses at the gene ends were 8 bases for V and 10 bases for J; bases not matched to a gene: 4. The germline V gene has CDR1 SEHNR and CDR2 FQNEAQ (reference sequence). The CDR3 bases are TGTGCCAGCCGGGGACAGGGGGAATCACCCCTCCACTTT. This sequence encodes CASRGQGESPLHF.

The chain uses TRBV30 and TRBJ1-5; possible D gene TRBD1, 6 bases. CDR1 is GTSNPN and CDR2 is SVGIG in the germline V gene (reference sequence). V was clipped by 3 bases and J by 5 bases, with 11 bases between them. The CDR3 covers 13 residues. The CDR3 DNA sequence: TGTGCCTGGAGCACAGGGTACGATCAGCCCCAGCATTTT. Protein sequence: CAWSTGYDQPQHF.

The gene calls are TRBV9 and TRBJ2-5, with 8 bases identical to TRBD1. V gave up 3 bases and J gave up 2 bases; unmatched junction bases: 9. Germline V gives CDR1 SGDLS, CDR2 YYNGEE. The CDR3 sequence is 16 residues long. The DNA for the CDR3 is TGTGCCAGCAGCGGACAGGGGCCCAGACTACAAGAGACCCAGTACTTC. This sequence encodes CASSGQGPRLQETQYF.

The chain couples TRBV24-1 to TRBJ1-5; perhaps TRBD1 as D (6 bases). V was trimmed by 5 bases and J by 10 bases, leaving 11 bases between them. The CDR3 extends over 12 amino acids. Germline CDR1 is KGHDR and CDR2 is SFDVKD. This CDR3 is CATSGGGGPQHF. The CDR3 DNA follows: TGTGCCACCAGTGGGGGAGGGGGACCCCAGCATTTT.